The table lists the clone carrying this TCR beta chain with many counts. The data were taken from a study of blood T cells in healthy people across ages. The V end lost 6 bases, the J end lost 6 bases, and 9 bases lay between the germline ends. The CDR3 totals 11 residues. The second PCR ran about 6 to 12 cycles with a sample-barcoded 5' primer and J-beta primers. TCRdb redid the calling of the 5' RACE reads with MiXCR, one entry per CDR3 protein. The sample lists 850,000 to 1,300,000 distinct CDR3 sequences, 45% seen once, with around 18% in the top ten. The chain uses TRBV12-3 or TRBV12-4 and TRBJ2-7; the D is unclear. Sequenced sample: blood. This TCR derives from a woman aged 55-70 years in good health. The CDR3 DNA is TGTGCCAGCAGCTCAACCCGCGAGCAGTACTTC. It specifies CASSSTREQYF.